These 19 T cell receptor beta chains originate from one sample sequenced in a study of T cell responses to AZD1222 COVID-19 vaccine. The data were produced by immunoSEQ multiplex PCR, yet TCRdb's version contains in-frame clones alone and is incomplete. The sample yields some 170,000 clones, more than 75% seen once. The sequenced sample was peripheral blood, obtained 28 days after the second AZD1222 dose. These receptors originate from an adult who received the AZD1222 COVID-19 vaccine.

This CDR3 reads CASSSRVRAGSGANVLTF. CDR3 nucleotide sequence: TGTGCCAGCAGCTCTAGAGTTAGGGCAGGCTCTGGGGCCAACGTCCTGACTTTC. The chain has TRBV7-8 and TRBJ2-6; D uncertain. Looked up from germline, CDR1 is SGHVS and CDR2 is FQNEAQ. The CDR3 loop spans 18 amino acids. Trimming stripped 4 bases from V and 0 bases from J, with 16 bases between.

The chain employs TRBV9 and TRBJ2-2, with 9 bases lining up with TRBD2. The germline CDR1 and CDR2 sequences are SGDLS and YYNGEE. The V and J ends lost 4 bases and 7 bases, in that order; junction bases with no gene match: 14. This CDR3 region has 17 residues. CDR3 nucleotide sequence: TGTGCCAGCAGCCCCCGTTCGGCGGGGGGGCCAGGCGGGGAGCTGTTTTTT. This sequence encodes CASSPRSAGGPGGELFF.

The CDR3 DNA sequence: TGCGCCAGCAGCTTGGGGGAGACTGGCTACACCTTC. Translation: CASSLGETGYTF. This sequence joins TRBV5-1 and TRBJ1-2; D not certain. From germline, CDR1 is SGHRS and CDR2 YFSETQ. CDR3 size: 12 residues. V lost 0 bases and J lost 7, with 7 bases in between.

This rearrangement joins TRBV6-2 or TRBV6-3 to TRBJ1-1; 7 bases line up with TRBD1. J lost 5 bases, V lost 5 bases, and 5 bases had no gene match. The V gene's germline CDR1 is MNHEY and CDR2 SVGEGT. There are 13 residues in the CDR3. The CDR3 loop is CASSTDRATEAFF. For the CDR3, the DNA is TGTGCCAGCAGTACAGACAGGGCTACTGAAGCTTTCTTT.

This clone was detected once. The CDR3 protein is CASSLDGVNTGELFF. The CDR3 DNA reads TGCGCCAGCAGCTTGGACGGGGTGAACACCGGGGAGCTGTTTTTT. This chain joins TRBV5-1 and TRBJ2-2, with D tentatively TRBD2 (5 bases). V shed 0 bases and J shed 1 base, with 7 bases lying between them. The CDR3 loop spans 15 amino acids. CDR1 is SGHRS and CDR2 is YFSETQ in the germline V gene.

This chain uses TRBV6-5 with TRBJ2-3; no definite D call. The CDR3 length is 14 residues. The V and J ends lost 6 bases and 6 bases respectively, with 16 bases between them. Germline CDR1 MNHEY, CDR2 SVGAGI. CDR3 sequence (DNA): TGTGCCAGCAGAGTCCTTGACCCCGGGGATACGCAGTATTTT. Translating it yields CASRVLDPGDTQYF.

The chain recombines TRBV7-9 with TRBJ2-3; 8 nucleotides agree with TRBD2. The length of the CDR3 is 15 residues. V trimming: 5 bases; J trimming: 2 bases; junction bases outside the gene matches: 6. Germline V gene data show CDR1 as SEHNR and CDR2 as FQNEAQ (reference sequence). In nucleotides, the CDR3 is TGTGCCAGCAGCCGGGGACTAGTCTCCACAGATACGCAGTATTTT. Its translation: CASSRGLVSTDTQYF.

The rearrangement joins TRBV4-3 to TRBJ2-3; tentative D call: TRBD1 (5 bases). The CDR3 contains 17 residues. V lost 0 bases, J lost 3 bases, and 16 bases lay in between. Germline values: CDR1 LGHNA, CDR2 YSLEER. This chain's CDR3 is CASSQELGQGGTDTQYF. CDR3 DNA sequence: TGCGCCAGCAGCCAAGAATTAGGCCAGGGTGGGACAGATACGCAGTATTTT.

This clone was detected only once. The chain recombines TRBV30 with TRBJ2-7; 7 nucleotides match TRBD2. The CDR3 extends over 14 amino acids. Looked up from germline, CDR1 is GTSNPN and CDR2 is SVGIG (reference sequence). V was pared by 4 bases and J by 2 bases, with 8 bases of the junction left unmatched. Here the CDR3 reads CAWTPGGKAYEQYF. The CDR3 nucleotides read TGTGCCTGGACCCCGGGGGGTAAGGCCTACGAGCAGTACTTC.

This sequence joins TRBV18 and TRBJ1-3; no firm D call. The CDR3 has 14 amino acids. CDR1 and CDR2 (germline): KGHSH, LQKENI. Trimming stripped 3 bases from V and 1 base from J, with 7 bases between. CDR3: CASSPVGSGNTIYF. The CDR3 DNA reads TGTGCCAGCTCACCGGTTGGATCTGGAAACACCATATATTTT.

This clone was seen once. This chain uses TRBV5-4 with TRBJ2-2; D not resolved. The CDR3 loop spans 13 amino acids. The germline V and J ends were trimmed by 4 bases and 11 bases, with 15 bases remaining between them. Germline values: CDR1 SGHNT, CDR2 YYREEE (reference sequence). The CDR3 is CASSPDHLGELFF. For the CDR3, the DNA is TGTGCCAGCAGCCCGGACCATTTAGGAGAGCTGTTTTTT.

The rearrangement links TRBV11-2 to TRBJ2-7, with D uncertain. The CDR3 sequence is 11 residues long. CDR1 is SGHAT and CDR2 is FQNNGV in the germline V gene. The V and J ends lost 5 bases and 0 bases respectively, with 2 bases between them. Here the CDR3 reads CASSDSYEQYF. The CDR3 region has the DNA TGTGCCAGCAGCGACTCCTACGAGCAGTACTTC.

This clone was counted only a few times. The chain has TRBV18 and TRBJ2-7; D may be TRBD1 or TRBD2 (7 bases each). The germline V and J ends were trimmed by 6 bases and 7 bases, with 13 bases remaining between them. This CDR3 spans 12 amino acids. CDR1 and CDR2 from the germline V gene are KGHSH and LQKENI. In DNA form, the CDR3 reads TGTGCCAGCTCTGGGACAGCGGGGGAGCAGTACTTC. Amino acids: CASSGTAGEQYF. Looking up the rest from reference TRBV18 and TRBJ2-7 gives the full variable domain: NAGVMQNPRHLVRRRGQEARLRCSPMKGHSHVYWYRQLPEEGLKFMVYLQKENIIDESGMPKERFSAEFPKEGPSILRIQQVVRGDSAAYFCASSGTAGEQYFGPGTRLTVT.

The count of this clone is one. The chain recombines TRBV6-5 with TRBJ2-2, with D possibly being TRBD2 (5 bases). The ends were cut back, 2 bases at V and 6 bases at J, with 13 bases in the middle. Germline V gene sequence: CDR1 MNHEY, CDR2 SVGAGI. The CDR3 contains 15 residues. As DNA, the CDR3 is TGTGCCAGCAGTTACGCCGGGATGACCGCCGGGGAGCTGTTTTTT. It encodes CASSYAGMTAGELFF.

The CDR3: CASSPPVGDTEAFF. In nucleotides, the CDR3 is TGTGCCAGCTCACCACCGGTCGGAGACACTGAAGCTTTCTTT. V is TRBV18 and J is TRBJ1-1, with D hard to call. With 0 bases removed from V and 3 bases from J, the gap between germline ends came to 8 bases. The CDR3 loop spans 14 amino acids. Germline values: CDR1 KGHSH, CDR2 LQKENI. The full variable domain, in which reference TRBV18 and TRBJ1-1 provide the parts outside the CDR3, is NAGVMQNPRHLVRRRGQEARLRCSPMKGHSHVYWYRQLPEEGLKFMVYLQKENIIDESGMPKERFSAEFPKEGPSILRIQQVVRGDSAAYFCASSPPVGDTEAFFGQGTRLTVV.

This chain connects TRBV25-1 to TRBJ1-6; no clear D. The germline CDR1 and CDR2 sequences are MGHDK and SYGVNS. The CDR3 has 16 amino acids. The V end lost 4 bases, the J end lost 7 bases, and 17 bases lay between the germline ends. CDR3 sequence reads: CASSATGHPSNSPLHF. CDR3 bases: TGTGCCAGCAGTGCAACCGGGCATCCCTCCAATTCACCCCTCCACTTT.

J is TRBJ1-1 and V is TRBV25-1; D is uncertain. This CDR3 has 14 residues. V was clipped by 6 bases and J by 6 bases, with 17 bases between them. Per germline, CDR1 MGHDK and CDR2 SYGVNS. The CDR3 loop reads CASSPSGSSSEAFF. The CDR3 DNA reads TGTGCCAGCAGCCCTAGTGGGTCTTCTTCTGAAGCTTTCTTT.

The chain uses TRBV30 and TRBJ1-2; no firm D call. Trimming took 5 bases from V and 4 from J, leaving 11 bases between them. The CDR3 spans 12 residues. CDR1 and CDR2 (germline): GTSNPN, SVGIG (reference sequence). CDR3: CAWETGSYGYTF. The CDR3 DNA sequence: TGTGCCTGGGAGACGGGCTCCTATGGCTACACCTTC.

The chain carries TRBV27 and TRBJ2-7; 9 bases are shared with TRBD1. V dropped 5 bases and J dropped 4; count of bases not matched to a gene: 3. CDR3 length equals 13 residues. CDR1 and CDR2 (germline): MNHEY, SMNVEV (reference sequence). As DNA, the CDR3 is TGTGCCAGCAGTCCCGGGACAGGGTACGAGCAGTACTTC. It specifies CASSPGTGYEQYF.